This T cell receptor beta chain was retrieved from a study of cytomegalovirus exposure and HLA in healthy donors. Study-level findings and limits: As confirmed in vitro, three CMV-associated chains were specific for CMV antigens. Several of the most significant clusters were apparently associated with common viral pathogens in a later analysis.

Trimming took off 5 bases at V and 1 base at J, with 9 bases between the two ends. This CDR3 is built from 14 residues. Germline V gene lookup returns CDR1 SGHTA and CDR2 FQGNSA. This clone was found a few times. Antigen specificity is unknown. The PCR was carried out with 60 Vbeta primers and 13 Jbeta primers. Sequenced by immunoSEQ multiplex PCR; TCRdb stores in-frame clones only, minus some. Here the sample spans 60,000 to 70,000 clones, over 60% being singletons. The genes are TRBV7-2 and TRBJ1-5, with D possibly matching TRBD1 (6 bases). The material sequenced was PBMCs. The TCR sequence derives from a man aged 50 or older in good health and CMV-seropositive. CDR3 sequence reads: CASSPQGSNQPQHF. CDR3 sequence (DNA): TGTGCCAGCAGCCCCCAGGGGAGCAATCAGCCCCAGCATTTT.